The 12 T cell receptor beta chains listed next were all sequenced from one sample in a study of beta chain features in type 1 diabetes. cDNA synthesis used the whole RNA isolate, giving expressed TCRB sequences. The data were produced by immunoSEQ multiplex PCR, yet TCRdb's version contains in-frame clones alone and is incomplete. There are around 500,000 clones in the sample; about an eighth occur only once, and 0.045% to 0.06% lies in the top ten. Sequenced material: naive CD4+ T cells from blood. Every receptor here comes from a woman aged 18-29 years in good health.

This clone showed up just a few times. The V gene is TRBV7-2, the J gene TRBJ1-1; D might be TRBD1 (5 bases). Germline V CDR1 and CDR2: SGHTA, FQGNSA. V lost 0 bases and J lost 7, with 12 bases in between. This CDR3 is 14 amino acids long. CDR3 loop: CASSLAWDAGEAFF. The CDR3, as DNA: TGTGCCAGCAGCTTAGCTTGGGACGCCGGTGAAGCTTTCTTT.

This clone showed up just a few times. The chain links TRBV7-2 to TRBJ2-7, with 9 bases identical to TRBD2. The CDR3 length is 15 residues. V shed 1 base and J 2 bases; nucleotides not matched to a gene: 3. Germline values: CDR1 SGHTA, CDR2 FQGNSA. The CDR3 DNA is TGTGCCAGCAGCTTAGGCATAGCGGGGGCCTACGAGCAGTACTTC. Residues: CASSLGIAGAYEQYF.

V usage is TRBV2 and J usage is TRBJ2-5; tentatively, D is TRBD1 (6 bases). Trimming removed 1 base at V and 7 bases at J, with 10 bases between. Germline-derived CDR1 and CDR2 are SNHLY and FYNNEI. CDR3 length: 13 amino acids. The CDR3 nucleotides read TGTGCCAGCAGTGAAGATCAAGGGGGGACCCAGTACTTC. Its translation: CASSEDQGGTQYF.

V gene TRBV29-1 combines with J gene TRBJ1-4; D unresolved. This CDR3 spans 13 amino acids. Germline V gives CDR1 SQVTM, CDR2 ANQGSEA. Between the trimmed V and J ends, which lost 2 bases and 7 bases, there was a span of 11 bases. CDR3 sequence reads: CSVERSAGEKLFF. CDR3 in DNA: TGCAGCGTTGAACGAAGCGCGGGTGAAAAACTGTTTTTT.

This clone was counted only a few times. The chain recombines TRBV7-8 with TRBJ2-1; D is unclear. The CDR3 has 15 amino acids. Germline lookup yields CDR1 SGHVS and CDR2 FQNEAQ. With 5 bases removed from V and 8 bases from J, the gap between germline ends came to 19 bases. CDR3 sequence: CASSPNPLVGHEQFF. CDR3 DNA: TGTGCCAGCAGCCCCAATCCCCTAGTCGGCCATGAGCAGTTCTTC.

This clone has a handful of counts. This chain connects TRBV4-3 to TRBJ1-1, with D hard to call. This CDR3 is built from 13 residues. Trimming stripped 0 bases from V and 4 bases from J, with 6 bases between. The germline V gene has CDR1 LGHNA and CDR2 YSLEER. The CDR3 DNA sequence: TGCGCCAGCAGCCAAGACCTGAGCACTGAAGCTTTCTTT. Amino acid sequence: CASSQDLSTEAFF.

V usage is TRBV7-2 and J usage is TRBJ2-7; D not resolved. The ends were cut back, 1 base at V and 6 bases at J, with 10 bases in the middle. CDR3 size: 13 residues. Germline V gene sequence: CDR1 SGHTA, CDR2 FQGNSA. CDR3 in DNA: TGTGCCAGCAGCTTAGATGGCGGTCTCGAGCAGTACTTC. Its translation is CASSLDGGLEQYF.

The rearrangement joins TRBV5-6 to TRBJ2-5, with 7 bases fitting TRBD1. CDR1 is SGHDT and CDR2 is YYEEEE in the germline V gene. With 5 bases clipped from V and 4 bases from J, the junction kept 11 bases outside the gene matches. This CDR3 is built from 15 residues. CDR3 sequence (DNA): TGTGCCAGCAGTTCCAACAGGGGCTCTAGAGAGACCCAGTACTTC. Residues: CASSSNRGSRETQYF.

A few counts support this clone. J is TRBJ1-1 and V is TRBV15; 8 bases map to TRBD1. Germline V gene sequence: CDR1 LNHNV, CDR2 YYDKDF (reference sequence). The trim removed 0 bases at V and 7 bases at J, leaving 7 bases unmatched. This CDR3 spans 15 amino acids. The CDR3 DNA is TGTGCCACCAGCAGAGATTCGGACAGGGTCAGTGAAGCTTTCTTT. Translated: CATSRDSDRVSEAFF.

This sequence joins TRBV7-2 and TRBJ2-5; D gene uncertain. The CDR3 has 13 amino acids. Germline V gene data show CDR1 as SGHTA and CDR2 as FQGNSA. V shed 0 bases and J shed 7 bases, with 9 bases lying between them. CDR3 region: CASSLAAPGTQYF. In nucleotides, the CDR3 is TGTGCCAGCAGCTTAGCAGCGCCGGGGACCCAGTACTTC.

This clone was observed a few times. Here the CDR3 DNA reads TGCAGTGCTAGAGCGGGAGGCGAGCAGTTCTTC. Translation gives CSARAGGEQFF. J is TRBJ2-1 and V is TRBV20-1; the match to TRBD2 covers 7 bases. CDR1 DFQATT and CDR2 SNEGSKA come from the germline V gene (reference sequence). The junction had 1 base not matched to a gene; V was cut back by 1 base and J by 10 bases. There are 11 residues in the CDR3.

This clone showed up just a few times. The J gene is TRBJ2-5, the V gene TRBV4-3; D may correspond to TRBD1 or TRBD2 (5 bases each). The CDR3 is made up of 17 amino acids. Germline lookup yields CDR1 LGHNA and CDR2 YSLEER. V gave up 4 bases and J gave up 3 bases, with 21 bases separating them. This chain's CDR3 is CASSRDWRVLGEETQYF. The CDR3 nucleotides are TGCGCCAGCAGCCGAGACTGGCGGGTCCTGGGGGAAGAGACCCAGTACTTC.